The 23 T cell receptor beta chains presented below share a single source sample, sequenced in a study of T-cell reconstitution after alpha-beta-depleted transplantation in children. Unique molecular identifiers were incorporated into the prepared TCRbeta library. TCRdb fed the PCR reads into MiXCR, producing one record per CDR3 protein. This table has hundreds of thousands of distinct CDR3 sequences, around 17% appearing once. This specimen consisted of PBMCs, mostly from graft donor cells, obtained 360 days after TCRalphabeta/CD19-depleted stem cell transplant. The receptors come from a male patient under 18 who had a stem cell transplant for acute lymphoblastic leukemia, so the T cells may come from the graft donor.

This clonotype was found a few times. The chain recombines TRBV11-1 with TRBJ2-2; D is unclear. Between the trimmed V and J ends, which lost 6 bases and 4 bases, there was a span of 15 bases. Germline V gives CDR1 SGHAT, CDR2 FQDESV (reference sequence). The CDR3 is made up of 15 amino acids. The CDR3 loop is CASSRRALGTGELFF. Here the CDR3 DNA reads TGTGCCAGCAGTAGAAGGGCGCTGGGCACCGGGGAGCTGTTTTTT.

J is TRBJ1-1 and V is TRBV29-1, with D maybe TRBD1 (5 bases). The germline V gene has CDR1 SQVTM and CDR2 ANQGSEA. Trimming removed 3 bases from V and 0 bases from J, with 14 bases in between. CDR3 length: 15 residues. The CDR3 DNA follows: TGCAGCGTTGATACGGCAGGGAGTATGAACACTGAAGCTTTCTTT. Its protein is CSVDTAGSMNTEAFF.

This clonotype was counted a few times. The chain employs TRBV12-3 or TRBV12-4 and TRBJ2-1; possibly TRBD2 for D (6 bases). The CDR3 runs 14 residues. V lost 10 bases and J lost 4, with 17 bases in between. DNA for the CDR3: TGTGCCACCCGGCGGAGGGGACTTTACAATGAGCAGTTCTTC. It encodes CATRRRGLYNEQFF.

This clonotype has just a few counts. This rearrangement joins TRBV5-1 to TRBJ1-1, with a weak D call TRBD1 (5 bases). The CDR3 totals 16 residues. Between the trimmed V and J ends, which lost 4 bases and 0 bases, there was a span of 16 bases. The germline CDR1 and CDR2 sequences are SGHRS and YFSETQ. The DNA for the CDR3 is TGCGCCAGCAGCCAAACGGTGGGGACGATGAACACTGAAGCTTTCTTT. It is translated as CASSQTVGTMNTEAFF.

This clonotype was seen at least ten times. This sequence joins TRBV12-3 or TRBV12-4 and TRBJ2-1, with a tentative D call TRBD1 (5 bases). V was trimmed by 7 bases and J by 10 bases, leaving 11 bases between them. The CDR3 sequence is 11 residues long. CDR3 in DNA: TGTGCCAGCACCTCAGGGTACGAGCAGTTCTTC. This codes for CASTSGYEQFF.

This clonotype was observed a handful of times. The rearrangement links TRBV20-1 to TRBJ1-5; D is undetermined. This CDR3 is built from 15 residues. Trimming removed 1 base from V and 4 bases from J, with 14 bases in between. Germline V lookup: CDR1 DFQATT, CDR2 SNEGSKA (reference sequence). The CDR3 DNA follows: TGCAGTGCTAGAGTTGGAGCCTCAACTAATCAGCCCCAGCATTTT. Protein: CSARVGASTNQPQHF.

This clonotype was seen a few times. The chain is built from TRBV7-9 and TRBJ2-7; D might be TRBD2 (7 bases). V was trimmed by 8 bases and J by 5 bases, leaving 16 bases between them. This CDR3 contains 13 residues. Germline V CDR1 and CDR2: SEHNR, FQNEAQ (reference sequence). CDR3 bases: TGTGCCAGCCAAAGGGGGGGCGTCCACGAGCAGTACTTC. It translates to CASQRGGVHEQYF.

This CDR3 reads CASRLEGYREQFF. As DNA, the CDR3 is TGTGCCAGTAGACTCGAGGGCTACAGGGAGCAGTTCTTC. This chain joins TRBV19 and TRBJ2-1; the D call may be TRBD1 or TRBD2 (5 bases each). The germline V and J ends were trimmed by 6 bases and 10 bases, with 16 bases remaining between them. CDR1 is LNHDA, CDR2 SQIVND, per germline (reference sequence). The CDR3 has 13 amino acids.

The rearrangement links TRBV5-1 to TRBJ2-7; a weak D match, TRBD2 (5 bases). Germline V gives CDR1 SGHRS, CDR2 YFSETQ. This CDR3 is 16 amino acids long. V shed 1 base and J shed 0 bases, with 14 bases lying between them. The CDR3 DNA follows: TGCGCCAGCAGCTTGTGGCAGACTACGAGCTCCTACGAGCAGTACTTC. Encoded protein: CASSLWQTTSSYEQYF.

This clonotype has only a few counts. This chain links TRBV3-1 with TRBJ2-7; D unresolved. The length of the CDR3 is 13 residues. Germline loops: CDR1 LGHDT, CDR2 YNNKEL (reference sequence). The V gene lost 0 bases and the J gene lost 7 bases, with 10 bases spanning the gap. The DNA for the CDR3 is TGTGCCAGCAGCCAAGATCTGGGCTGGGAGCAGTACTTC. This codes for CASSQDLGWEQYF.

The J gene is TRBJ2-3, the V gene TRBV14; 8 nucleotides align to TRBD1. The germline gives CDR1 SGHDN, CDR2 FVKESK. After removal of 6 bases from V and 4 bases from J, the junction contained 3 bases not matched to a gene. This CDR3 has 13 residues. CDR3 residues: CASRPQGADTQYF. The CDR3 DNA reads as TGTGCCAGCAGACCACAGGGGGCAGATACGCAGTATTTT.

This clonotype was detected a few times. The chain uses TRBV29-1 and TRBJ2-6; D possibly uses TRBD1 or TRBD2 (5 bases each). With 3 bases removed from V and 0 bases from J, the gap between germline ends came to 12 bases. CDR1 and CDR2 (germline): SQVTM, ANQGSEA. This CDR3 is built from 16 residues. The CDR3 bases are TGCAGCGTTGACGGTGCAGGGACCTCTGGGGCCAACGTCCTGACTTTC. It translates to CSVDGAGTSGANVLTF.

This clonotype was counted at least ten times. This rearrangement joins TRBV20-1 to TRBJ2-1, with 10 positions matching TRBD2. The CDR3 is made up of 15 amino acids. The germline CDR1 and CDR2 sequences are DFQATT and SNEGSKA (reference sequence). With 1 base clipped from V and 3 bases from J, the junction kept 3 bases outside the gene matches. CDR3 DNA sequence: TGCAGTGCTAGAGGAACTAGCGGGGTCTACAATGAGCAGTTCTTC. Residues: CSARGTSGVYNEQFF.

The chain recombines TRBV4-1 with TRBJ2-3; 12 positions agree with TRBD2. The CDR3 totals 22 residues. The germline CDR1 and CDR2 sequences are MGHRA and YSYEKL. V lost 2 bases and J lost 0; bases outside the gene matches: 18. In DNA, the CDR3 is TGCGCCAGCAGCCAACCGGGACTAGCGGGCAGACCGCTCAAGTCTAGCACAGATACGCAGTATTTT. Translating gives CASSQPGLAGRPLKSSTDTQYF.

The table lists this clonotype with many counts. The rearrangement uses TRBV4-2 and TRBJ2-5; D remains unclear. Germline V lookup: CDR1 LGHNA, CDR2 YNFKEQ. With 4 bases removed from V and 5 bases from J, the gap between germline ends came to 17 bases. The CDR3 is 15 residues long. In DNA, the CDR3 is TGTGCCAGCAGCCCCGATCCCCTTACGAGGGAGACCCAGTACTTC. Protein product: CASSPDPLTRETQYF.

The CDR3 protein is CATSDLIKQYF. CDR3 DNA: TGTGCCACCAGTGATCTTATTAAGCAGTACTTC. The chain uses TRBV24-1 and TRBJ2-7; no firm D call. Germline V gene data show CDR1 as KGHDR and CDR2 as SFDVKD. This CDR3 comprises 11 residues. V was shortened by 3 bases and J by 8 bases, with 7 bases between the two germline ends.

The rearrangement uses TRBV4-1 and TRBJ2-1; TRBD2 matches 7 bases. V was pared by 2 bases and J by 12 bases, with 7 bases of the junction left unmatched. This CDR3 has 13 amino acids. CDR1 is MGHRA and CDR2 is YSYEKL in the germline V gene. CDR3: CASSQIIAGGQFF. For the CDR3, the DNA is TGCGCCAGCAGCCAAATAATAGCGGGCGGGCAGTTCTTC.

This clonotype came up a few times. The chain links TRBV5-1 to TRBJ1-1; tentative D call: TRBD1 (6 bases). Germline lookup yields CDR1 SGHRS and CDR2 YFSETQ. This CDR3 is built from 13 residues. With 4 bases removed from V and 8 bases from J, the gap between germline ends came to 15 bases. The chain's CDR3 is CASSADSHREAFF. The CDR3 DNA follows: TGCGCCAGCAGCGCGGACAGTCACCGCGAAGCTTTCTTT.

The gene calls are TRBV29-1 and TRBJ2-1; D is possibly TRBD2 (5 bases). V was trimmed by 5 bases and J by 5 bases, leaving 13 bases between them. The CDR3 contains 13 residues. The V gene's germline CDR1 is SQVTM and CDR2 ANQGSEA. In nucleotides, the CDR3 is TGCAGCGTTCTCAAGCGGCAAAACAATGAGCAGTTCTTC. This translates into CSVLKRQNNEQFF.

The chain is built from TRBV27 and TRBJ2-1; tentatively, D is TRBD1 (6 bases). This CDR3 spans 17 amino acids. V was shortened by 2 bases and J by 1 base, with 15 bases between the two germline ends. Germline values: CDR1 MNHEY, CDR2 SMNVEV (reference sequence). The CDR3 region is CASSLGGYWGSYNEQFF. In DNA form, the CDR3 reads TGTGCCAGCAGTTTAGGGGGCTATTGGGGTTCCTACAATGAGCAGTTCTTC.

There are many counts of this clonotype. V is TRBV30 and J is TRBJ2-5; 8 bases agree with TRBD1. This CDR3 spans 13 amino acids. Germline V gene data show CDR1 as GTSNPN and CDR2 as SVGIG (reference sequence). The junction had 4 bases not matched to a gene; V was cut back by 3 bases and J by 4 bases. CDR3 sequence reads: CAWRDRVAETQYF. In nucleotides, the CDR3 is TGTGCCTGGAGGGACAGGGTAGCAGAGACCCAGTACTTC.

A few counts support this clonotype. The chain carries TRBV25-1 and TRBJ2-3; 10 nucleotides line up with TRBD1. This CDR3 contains 16 residues. CDR1 is MGHDK, CDR2 SYGVNS, per germline. V gave up 3 bases and J gave up 4 bases; unmatched junction bases: 7. For the CDR3, the DNA is TGTGCCAGCAGTGATAAGGTGGGACAGGGGTCAGATACGCAGTATTTT. Its translation is CASSDKVGQGSDTQYF.

The chain combines TRBV7-8 with TRBJ2-4; no clear D. V was pared by 5 bases and J by 0 bases, with 26 bases between. Per the germline V gene, CDR1 is SGHVS and CDR2 is FQNEAQ. The CDR3 runs to 20 residues. In DNA form, the CDR3 reads TGTGCCAGCAGCCCCCCTGGCGCGTTTCGGATTCCTTTAGCCAAAAACATTCAGTACTTC. Translation gives CASSPPGAFRIPLAKNIQYF.